This T cell receptor (beta chain) came from a study of T cells expressing NK-cell markers. Overall study context: Cells sorted as CD3+CD56+NKG2C+, CD3+CD56+NKG2C- and CD3+CD56-NKG2C+ T cells supplied the TCR beta repertoires.

TCRdb reworked the 5' RACE reads into one entry per CDR3 protein, no DNA. This sample's table reports a few hundred thousand distinct CDR3 sequences. To note about this clonotype: As yet, its antigen is unknown.

Germline-derived CDR1 and CDR2 are ENHRY and SYGVKD. The length of the CDR3 is 14 residues. Whole-study findings and limits: More than 5 donors showed dominant NKG2C+ clonotypes comprising roughly 1.0-7.0% of their CD8+ T cells.

The sample comprised blood T cells: a sorted CD56 or NKG2C T cell subset, CD4+ or CD8+ T cells, or bulk PBMC T cells (not recorded which). The sequence was collected from a man aged 18 to 69 in good health. This chain connects TRBV10-3 to TRBJ2-3; there is no DNA to check the TCRdb D call of TRBD1. The chain's CDR3 is CAISGEGDTDTQYF.